A selection of T cell receptor beta chains follows, all from one sample in a study of T cell responses to AZD1222 COVID-19 vaccine. The data were produced by immunoSEQ multiplex PCR, yet TCRdb's version contains in-frame clones alone and is incomplete. In the table there are around 140,000 clones, around 90% of which are singletons. This specimen consisted of peripheral blood, obtained 28 days after the second AZD1222 dose. Receptor source: an adult who received the AZD1222 COVID-19 vaccine. Both conserved end residues are part of each CDR3. The order of the fields is V gene, CDR3 length, clone size, D gene, J gene, CDR3 DNA, CDR3 protein. D genes are given only for firm matches. Expanded clones get a size class; other rows say once, few or many, or leave the size out.

>TRBV3-1/TRBV3-2|16|NA|NA|TRBJ2-4
TGTGCCAGCAGCCAAGATCGGGGGTTTTCCAGGGGCATTCAGTACTTC
CASSQDRGFSRGIQYF
>TRBV7-9|13|NA|NA|TRBJ1-2
TGTGCCAGCAGTAATCCGCCGCACTATGGCTACACCTTC
CASSNPPHYGYTF
>TRBV9|16|NA|NA|TRBJ1-2
TGTGCCAGCAGCGTAGGGGTACCAGGACGGGACTATGGCTACACCTTC
CASSVGVPGRDYGYTF
>TRBV30|14|once|NA|TRBJ1-2
TGTGCCTGGAGTTCAAAATCGGGCCAGCGTGGCTACACCTTC
CAWSSKSGQRGYTF
>TRBV7-9|12|NA|NA|TRBJ1-3
TGTGCCAGCAGCTCCGCCTGGAACACCATATATTTT
CASSSAWNTIYF
>TRBV3-1/TRBV3-2|15|NA|TRBD1|TRBJ1-4
TGTGCCAGCAGCCAATGGACAGGGGGCGGCGAAAAACTGTTTTTT
CASSQWTGGGEKLFF
>TRBV29-1|10|NA|NA|TRBJ2-3
TGCAGCGTATACACAGATACGCAGTATTTT
CSVYTDTQYF
>TRBV18|11|NA|NA|TRBJ2-7
TGTGCCAGCTCACCTAGGGACGAGCAGTACTTC
CASSPRDEQYF
>TRBV6-1|15|NA|NA|TRBJ2-5
TGTGCCAGCAGTGAAGCCGCGGCGCTCCAAGAGACCCAGTACTTC
CASSEAAALQETQYF
>TRBV10-2|13|NA|NA|TRBJ1-1
TGCGCCAGCAGTGAGTCGGGGGGCACTGAAGCTTTCTTT
CASSESGGTEAFF
>TRBV7-3|15|NA|NA|TRBJ2-1
TGTGCCAGCAGCTTATTGGGGGCCGGGTACAATGAGCAGTTCTTC
CASSLLGAGYNEQFF
>TRBV6-4|16|few|TRBD1|TRBJ2-2
TGTGCCAGCAGTTCCACCGGGACAGGGGAGCCCGGGGAGCTGTTTTTT
CASSSTGTGEPGELFF
>TRBV2|13|NA|TRBD1|TRBJ1-5
TGTGCCAGCAGCGGCACAGGGGATCAGCCCCAGCATTTT
CASSGTGDQPQHF
>TRBV2|19|once|NA|TRBJ1-2
TGTGCCAGCAGACGGGGTGGAAAAATGTGGGAAAAAAAAGCGTATGGCTACACCTTC
CASRRGGKMWEKKAYGYTF
>TRBV7-2|15|NA|NA|TRBJ1-1
TGTGCCAGCAGCTTAGATACGGCGCTGGGGACTGAAGCTTTCTTT
CASSLDTALGTEAFF
>TRBV2|13|NA|NA|TRBJ1-2
TGTGCCAGCAGGGGAAGTTGGGTTGTTGGCTACACCTTC
CASRGSWVVGYTF
>TRBV5-4|18|NA|TRBD2|TRBJ2-1
TGTGCCAGCAGACTGGGAAGTGGGCTAGCGGCCTCCTACAATGAGCAGTTCTTC
CASRLGSGLAASYNEQFF
>TRBV24-1|15|NA|NA|TRBJ2-2
TGTGCCACCAGTGCCGGGTCGGAGGGCACCGGGGAGCTGTTTTTT
CATSAGSEGTGELFF
>TRBV6-5|14|once|NA|TRBJ1-5
TGTGCCAGCAAAGGCGGGAGTTGGCATCAGCCCCAGCATTTT
CASKGGSWHQPQHF
>TRBV5-4|12|NA|NA|TRBJ1-5
TGTGCCAGCAGCTTGTCTGGGCAGCCCCAGCATTTT
CASSLSGQPQHF
>TRBV6-5|13|NA|TRBD1|TRBJ1-5
TGTGCCAGCACCCTACAGGGGTATCAGCCCCAGCATTTT
CASTLQGYQPQHF
>TRBV3-1/TRBV3-2|15|NA|NA|TRBJ2-7
TGTGCCAGCAGCCTCAGCTTGCTCAAGCACTACGAGCAGTACTTC
CASSLSLLKHYEQYF
>TRBV5-1|13|NA|NA|TRBJ1-1
TGCGCCAGCAGCTGGAAAAGTGACACTGAAGCTTTCTTT
CASSWKSDTEAFF
>TRBV3-1/TRBV3-2|18|NA|TRBD2|TRBJ2-3
TGTGCCAGCAGCCATTACGGACTAGCGGGCCTTAGCACAGATACGCAGTATTTT
CASSHYGLAGLSTDTQYF
>TRBV4-3|18|NA|NA|TRBJ1-2
TGCGCCAGCAGCCAAGGGGTGTCTGGGCCCCTCTTCAACTATGGCTACACCTTC
CASSQGVSGPLFNYGYTF
>TRBV7-2|15|NA|NA|TRBJ2-1
TGTGCCAGCAGCTTAGAATCCGCGGGTGGGTATGAGCAGTTCTTC
CASSLESAGGYEQFF
>TRBV2|11|NA|NA|TRBJ2-7
TGTGCCAGCAGTTCATACAGGGAGCAGTACTTC
CASSSYREQYF
>TRBV4-3|16|NA|NA|TRBJ1-5
TGCGCCAGCAGCCGAGATTATACAGGATACCATCAGCCCCAGCATTTT
CASSRDYTGYHQPQHF
>TRBV6-6|16|NA|TRBD1|TRBJ1-2
TGTGCCAGCAGTAATAGGGACAGCTACTCGTCTAGTGGCTACACCTTC
CASSNRDSYSSSGYTF
>TRBV6-2/TRBV6-3|14|NA|NA|TRBJ2-3
TGTGCCAGCAGTTTTAGGGGCGCCACAGATACGCAGTATTTT
CASSFRGATDTQYF
>TRBV28|14|once|NA|TRBJ1-5
TGTGCCAGCGTCACCACCAGTAACAATCAGCCCCAGCATTTT
CASVTTSNNQPQHF
>TRBV11-2|16|NA|NA|TRBJ2-2
TGTGCCAGCAGCTTGATCGGAGGCCTGAACACCGGGGAGCTGTTTTTT
CASSLIGGLNTGELFF
>TRBV5-6|18|NA|TRBD2|TRBJ2-1
TGTGCCAGCAGCCAACCGGGACTAGCCGGAGCCCCCTACAATGAGCAGTTCTTC
CASSQPGLAGAPYNEQFF
>TRBV28|16|NA|NA|TRBJ1-6
TGTGCCAGCAGGGCCCACCAGGGCCAGAATAATTCACCCCTCCACTTT
CASRAHQGQNNSPLHF
>TRBV27|14|NA|NA|TRBJ1-4
TGTGCCAGCAGGACCCATCGACAGTCAGAAAAACTGTTTTTT
CASRTHRQSEKLFF
>TRBV18|14|NA|NA|TRBJ2-2
TGTGCCAGCTCACCACCGAGAGTCACCGGGGAGCTGTTTTTT
CASSPPRVTGELFF
>TRBV2|15|NA|TRBD1|TRBJ1-1
TGTGCCAGCAGTGAAGGCACCAGGGGGCCCGCTGAAGCTTTCTTT
CASSEGTRGPAEAFF